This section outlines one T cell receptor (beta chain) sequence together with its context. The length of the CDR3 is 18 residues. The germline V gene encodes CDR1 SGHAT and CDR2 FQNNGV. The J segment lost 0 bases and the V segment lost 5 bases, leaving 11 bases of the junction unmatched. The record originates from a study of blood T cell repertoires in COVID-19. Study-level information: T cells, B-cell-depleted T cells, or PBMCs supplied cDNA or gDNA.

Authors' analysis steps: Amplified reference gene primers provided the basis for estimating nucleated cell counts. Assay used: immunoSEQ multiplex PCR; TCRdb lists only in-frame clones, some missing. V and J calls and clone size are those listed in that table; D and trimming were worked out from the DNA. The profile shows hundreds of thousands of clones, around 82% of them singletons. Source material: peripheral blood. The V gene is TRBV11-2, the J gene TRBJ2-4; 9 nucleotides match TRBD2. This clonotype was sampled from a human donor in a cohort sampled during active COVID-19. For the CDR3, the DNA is TGTGCCAGCAGCCCCATAGCGGGGGCCCGGCTAGCCAAAAACATTCAGTACTTC. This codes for CASSPIAGARLAKNIQYF. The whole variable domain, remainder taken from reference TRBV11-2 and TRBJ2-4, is EAGVAQSPRYKIIEKRQSVAFWCNPISGHATLYWYQQILGQGPKLLIQFQNNGVVDDSQLPKDRFSAERLKGVDSTLKIQPAKLEDSAVYLCASSPIAGARLAKNIQYFGAGTRLSVL.